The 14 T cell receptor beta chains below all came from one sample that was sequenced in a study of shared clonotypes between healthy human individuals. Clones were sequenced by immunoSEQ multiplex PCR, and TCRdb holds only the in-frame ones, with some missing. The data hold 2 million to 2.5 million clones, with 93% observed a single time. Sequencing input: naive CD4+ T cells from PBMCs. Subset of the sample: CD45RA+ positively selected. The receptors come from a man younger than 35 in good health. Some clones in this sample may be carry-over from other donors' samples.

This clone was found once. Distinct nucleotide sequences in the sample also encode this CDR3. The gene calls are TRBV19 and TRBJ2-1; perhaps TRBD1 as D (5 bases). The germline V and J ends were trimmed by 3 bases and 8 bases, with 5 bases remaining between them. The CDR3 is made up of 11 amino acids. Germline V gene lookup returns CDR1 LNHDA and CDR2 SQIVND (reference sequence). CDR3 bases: TGTGCCAGTAGTATCAGGGATGAGCAGTTCTTC. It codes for CASSIRDEQFF.

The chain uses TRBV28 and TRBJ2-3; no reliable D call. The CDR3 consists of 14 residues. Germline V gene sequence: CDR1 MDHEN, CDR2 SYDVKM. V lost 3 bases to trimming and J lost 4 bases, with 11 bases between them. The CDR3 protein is CASSFPERADTQYF. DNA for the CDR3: TGTGCCAGCAGTTTCCCGGAGCGCGCAGATACGCAGTATTTT.

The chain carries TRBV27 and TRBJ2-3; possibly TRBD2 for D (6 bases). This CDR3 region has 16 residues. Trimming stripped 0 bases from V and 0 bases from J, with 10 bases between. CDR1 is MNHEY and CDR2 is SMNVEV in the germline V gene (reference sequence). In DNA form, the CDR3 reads TGTGCCAGCAGTTTATCGAGGCGGGGTAGCACAGATACGCAGTATTTT. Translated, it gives CASSLSRRGSTDTQYF.

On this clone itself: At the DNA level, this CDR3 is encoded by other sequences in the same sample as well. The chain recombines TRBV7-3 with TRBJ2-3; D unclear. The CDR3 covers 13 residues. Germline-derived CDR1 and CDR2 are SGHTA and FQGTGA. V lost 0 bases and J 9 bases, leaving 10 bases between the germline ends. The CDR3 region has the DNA TGTGCCAGCAGCTTAACGGGAAGCGACACGCAGTATTTT. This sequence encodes CASSLTGSDTQYF. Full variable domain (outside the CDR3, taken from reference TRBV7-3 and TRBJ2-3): GAGVSQTPSNKVTEKGKYVELRCDPISGHTALYWYRQSLGQGPEFLIYFQGTGAADDSGLPNDRFFAVRPEGSVSTLKIQRTERGDSAVYLCASSLTGSDTQYFGPGTRLTVL.

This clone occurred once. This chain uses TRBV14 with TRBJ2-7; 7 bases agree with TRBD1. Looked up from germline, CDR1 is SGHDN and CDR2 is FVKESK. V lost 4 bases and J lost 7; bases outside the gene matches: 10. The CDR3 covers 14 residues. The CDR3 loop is CASSRQTGPGEQYF. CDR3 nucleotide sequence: TGTGCCAGCAGCCGCCAGACAGGGCCGGGGGAGCAGTACTTC.

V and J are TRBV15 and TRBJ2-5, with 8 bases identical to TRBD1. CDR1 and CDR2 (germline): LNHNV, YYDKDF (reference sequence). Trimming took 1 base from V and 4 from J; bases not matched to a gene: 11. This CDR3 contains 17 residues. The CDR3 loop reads CATSRGWGQGARETQYF. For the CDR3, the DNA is TGTGCCACCAGCAGAGGGTGGGGGCAGGGGGCAAGAGAGACCCAGTACTTC.

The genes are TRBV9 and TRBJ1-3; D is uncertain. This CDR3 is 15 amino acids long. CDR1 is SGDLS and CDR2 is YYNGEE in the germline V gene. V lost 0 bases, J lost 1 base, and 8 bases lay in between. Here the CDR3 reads CASSVVPTSGNTIYF. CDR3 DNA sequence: TGTGCCAGCAGCGTAGTTCCTACGTCTGGAAACACCATATATTTT.

CDR3 nucleotides: TGCGCCAGCAGTGAGCCCATCCTTAAGGACACTGAAGCTTTCTTT. Amino acid sequence: CASSEPILKDTEAFF. V usage is TRBV10-2 and J usage is TRBJ1-1, with D unresolved. The germline V gene encodes CDR1 WSHSY and CDR2 SAAADI. V lost 2 bases and J 3 bases, leaving 13 bases between the germline ends. The CDR3 covers 15 residues.

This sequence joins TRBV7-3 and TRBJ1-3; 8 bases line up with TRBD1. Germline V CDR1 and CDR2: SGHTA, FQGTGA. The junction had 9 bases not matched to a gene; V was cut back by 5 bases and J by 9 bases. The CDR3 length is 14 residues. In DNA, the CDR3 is TGTGCCAGCAGCCTGGACAGGGCGAGTGGCACCATATATTTT. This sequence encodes CASSLDRASGTIYF.

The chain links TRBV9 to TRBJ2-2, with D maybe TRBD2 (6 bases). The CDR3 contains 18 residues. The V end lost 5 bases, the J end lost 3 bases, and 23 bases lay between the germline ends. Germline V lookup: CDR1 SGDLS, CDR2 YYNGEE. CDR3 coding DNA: TGTGCCAGCAGATATGAGCGGGCCTCCCCCCGTGACACCGGGGAGCTGTTTTTT. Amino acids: CASRYERASPRDTGELFF.

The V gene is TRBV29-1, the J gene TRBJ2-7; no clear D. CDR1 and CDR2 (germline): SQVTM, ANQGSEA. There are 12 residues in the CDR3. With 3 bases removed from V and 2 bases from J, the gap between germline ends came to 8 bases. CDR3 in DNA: TGCAGCGTTGACGCTTCCCCCTACGAGCAGTACTTC. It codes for CSVDASPYEQYF.

CDR3 nucleotides: TGTGCCAGCAGCTTAGAGAGAAAGGGAAAGGATCAGCCCCAGCATTTT. The encoded protein is CASSLERKGKDQPQHF. The chain uses TRBV11-3 and TRBJ1-5; D remains unclear. V dropped 0 bases and J dropped 5 bases, with 14 bases sitting between them. Germline CDR1 reads SGHNT; CDR2 reads YENEEA. The CDR3 contains 16 residues. The complete variable domain, with remaining parts taken from reference TRBV11-3 and TRBJ1-5, reads EAGVVQSPRYKIIEKKQPVAFWCNPISGHNTLYWYLQNLGQGPELLIRYENEEAVDDSQLPKDRFSAERLKGVDSTLKIQPAELGDSAVYLCASSLERKGKDQPQHFGDGTRLSIL.

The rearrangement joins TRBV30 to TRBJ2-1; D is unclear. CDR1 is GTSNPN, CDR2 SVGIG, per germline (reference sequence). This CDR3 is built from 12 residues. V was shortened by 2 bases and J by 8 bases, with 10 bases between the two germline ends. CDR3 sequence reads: CAWSFRADEQFF. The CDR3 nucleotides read TGTGCCTGGAGTTTTAGGGCAGATGAGCAGTTCTTC.

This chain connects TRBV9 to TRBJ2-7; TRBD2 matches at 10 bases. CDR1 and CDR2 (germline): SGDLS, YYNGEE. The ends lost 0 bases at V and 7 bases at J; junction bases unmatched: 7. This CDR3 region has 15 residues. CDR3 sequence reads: CASSVGAGGPEEQYF. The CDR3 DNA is TGTGCCAGCAGCGTAGGAGCGGGAGGGCCGGAAGAGCAGTACTTC.